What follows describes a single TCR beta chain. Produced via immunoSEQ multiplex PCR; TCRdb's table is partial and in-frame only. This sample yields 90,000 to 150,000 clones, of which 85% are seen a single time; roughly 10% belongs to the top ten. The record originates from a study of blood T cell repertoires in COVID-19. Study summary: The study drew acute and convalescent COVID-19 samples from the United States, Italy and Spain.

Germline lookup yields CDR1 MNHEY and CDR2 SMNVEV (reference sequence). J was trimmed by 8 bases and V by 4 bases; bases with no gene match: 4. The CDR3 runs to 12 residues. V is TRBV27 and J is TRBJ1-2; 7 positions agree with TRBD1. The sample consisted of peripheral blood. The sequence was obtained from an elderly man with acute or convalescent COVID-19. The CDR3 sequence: CASSSTGVGYTF. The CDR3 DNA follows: TGTGCCAGCAGTTCTACAGGGGTCGGCTACACCTTC.